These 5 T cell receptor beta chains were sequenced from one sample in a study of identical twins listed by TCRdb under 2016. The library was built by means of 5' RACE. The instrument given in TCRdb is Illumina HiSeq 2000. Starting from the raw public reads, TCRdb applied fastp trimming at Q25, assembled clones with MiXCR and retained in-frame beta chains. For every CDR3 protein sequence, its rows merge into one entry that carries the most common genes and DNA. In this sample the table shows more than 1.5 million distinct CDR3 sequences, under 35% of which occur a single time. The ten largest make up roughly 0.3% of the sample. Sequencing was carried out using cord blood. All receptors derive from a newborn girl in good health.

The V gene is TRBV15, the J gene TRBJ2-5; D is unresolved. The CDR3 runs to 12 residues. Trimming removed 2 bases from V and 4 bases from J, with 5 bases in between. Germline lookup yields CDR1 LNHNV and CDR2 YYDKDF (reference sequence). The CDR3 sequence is CATSRPRETQYF. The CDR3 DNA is TGTGCCACCAGCAGACCTCGAGAGACCCAGTACTTC. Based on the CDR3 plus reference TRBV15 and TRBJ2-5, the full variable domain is DAMVIQNPRYQVTQFGKPVTLSCSQTLNHNVMYWYQQKSSQAPKLLFHYYDKDFNNEADTPDNFQSRRPNTSFCFLDIRSPGLGDTAMYLCATSRPRETQYFGPGTRLLVL.

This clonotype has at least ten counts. CDR3 bases: TGTGCCAGCAGTGATTCCGCCCACGAGACCCAGTACTTC. Its translation is CASSDSAHETQYF. The chain employs TRBV25-1 and TRBJ2-5; D uncertain. The CDR3 consists of 13 residues. V lost 3 bases to trimming and J lost 5 bases, with 10 bases between them. Germline-derived CDR1 and CDR2 are MGHDK and SYGVNS.

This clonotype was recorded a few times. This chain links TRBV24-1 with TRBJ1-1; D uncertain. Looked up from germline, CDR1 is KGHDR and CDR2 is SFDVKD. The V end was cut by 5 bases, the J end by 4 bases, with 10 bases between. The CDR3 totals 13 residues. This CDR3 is CATSARASTEAFF. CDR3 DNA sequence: TGTGCCACCAGTGCTAGGGCGAGCACTGAAGCTTTCTTT.

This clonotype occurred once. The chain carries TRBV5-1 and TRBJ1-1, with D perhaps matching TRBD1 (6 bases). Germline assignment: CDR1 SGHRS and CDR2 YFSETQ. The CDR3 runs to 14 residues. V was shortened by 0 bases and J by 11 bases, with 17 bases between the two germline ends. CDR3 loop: CASSLVSGAVEAFF. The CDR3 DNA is TGCGCCAGCAGCTTGGTTTCGGGGGCGGTTGAGGCTTTCTTT. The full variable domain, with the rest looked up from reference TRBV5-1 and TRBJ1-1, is KAGVTQTPRYLIKTRGQQVTLSCSPISGHRSVSWYQQTPGQGLQFLFEYFSETQRNKGNFPGRFSGRQFSNSRSEMNVSTLELGDSALYLCASSLVSGAVEAFFGQGTRLTVV.

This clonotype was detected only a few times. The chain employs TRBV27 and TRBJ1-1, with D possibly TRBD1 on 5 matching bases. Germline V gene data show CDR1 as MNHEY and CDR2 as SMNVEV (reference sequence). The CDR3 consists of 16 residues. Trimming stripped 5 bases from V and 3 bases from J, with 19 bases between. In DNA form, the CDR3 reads TGTGCCAGCAGTCCTATTCCCCTCCGGGGCCACACTGAAGCTTTCTTT. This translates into CASSPIPLRGHTEAFF.